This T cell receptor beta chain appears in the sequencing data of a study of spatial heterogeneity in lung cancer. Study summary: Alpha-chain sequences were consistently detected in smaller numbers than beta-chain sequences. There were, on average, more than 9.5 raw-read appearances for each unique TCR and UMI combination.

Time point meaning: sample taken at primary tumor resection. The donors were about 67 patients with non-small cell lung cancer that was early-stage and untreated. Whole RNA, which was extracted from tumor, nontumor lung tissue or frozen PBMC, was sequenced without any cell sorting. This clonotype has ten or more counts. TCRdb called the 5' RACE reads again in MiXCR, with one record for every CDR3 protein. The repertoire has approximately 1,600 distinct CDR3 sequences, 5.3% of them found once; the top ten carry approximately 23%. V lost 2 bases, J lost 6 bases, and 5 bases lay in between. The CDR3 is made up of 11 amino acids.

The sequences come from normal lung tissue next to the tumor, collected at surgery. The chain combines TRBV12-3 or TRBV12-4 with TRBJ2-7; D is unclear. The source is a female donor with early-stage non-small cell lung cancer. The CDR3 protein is CASSLLGEQYF. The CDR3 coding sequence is TGTGCCAGCAGTTTATTGGGCGAGCAGTACTTC.